This T cell receptor beta chain was observed in a study of shared clonotypes between healthy human individuals. Points on this clone: What it recognizes is unknown.

Replicate PCRs from sorted subsets contained roughly 200 ng DNA, which is tens of thousands of T cell genomes. The protocol was immunoSEQ multiplex PCR, while the TCRdb copy is restricted to in-frame clones and leaves out a portion. The sample shows approximately 2,300,000 clones, 80% to 95% of them seen only once. The trim removed 1 base at V and 8 bases at J, leaving 13 bases unmatched. This CDR3 comprises 16 residues. From germline, CDR1 is KGHSH and CDR2 LQKENI. Study-wide findings and caveats: The study drew on few donors, limiting represented genetic and exposure-history diversity.

The V and J genes are TRBV18 and TRBJ1-2; TRBD1 matches at 7 bases. The receptor's source is a man aged 18 to 30 in good health. Some clones in this sample may be carry-over from other donors' samples. The specimen was naive CD4+ T cells from PBMCs. Subset described: CD45RA+ positively selected. The CDR3 loop is CASSPRARGGGGGYTF. For the CDR3, the DNA is TGTGCCAGCTCACCACGAGCCAGAGGGGGCGGTGGGGGCTACACCTTC.